Described below is a single TCR beta chain sequence and its context. Its target is not known. The data belong to a study of cytomegalovirus exposure and HLA in healthy donors. The germline V gene encodes CDR1 LNHDA and CDR2 SQIVND (reference sequence). The CDR3 consists of 13 residues. V was clipped by 8 bases and J by 5 bases; unmatched bases: 6. General study results and limits: Links to common viral pathogens appeared, in a later analysis, for several of the most significant clusters.

In the PCR, 60 Vbeta and 13 Jbeta primers were used. Profiling relied on immunoSEQ multiplex PCR, and the TCRdb table lists in-frame clones only, not all of them. This sample has 150,000 to 200,000 clones, with 75% to 85% found just once. This receptor was obtained from a woman aged 18-30 years in good health and CMV-seropositive. Sequencing used PBMCs. The rearrangement uses TRBV19 and TRBJ2-5; 9 positions agree with TRBD1. CDR3 nucleotides: TGTGCCAGTCGCCGGACAGGGGCCGAGACCCAGTACTTC. This gives the protein CASRRTGAETQYF.